Shown below are 24 T cell receptor beta chains from a single sample sequenced in a study of blood T cell repertoires in COVID-19. Here immunoSEQ multiplex PCR was the method, and the copy in TCRdb shows in-frame clones only, minus some. The repertoire holds 500,000 to 600,000 clones, with roughly 89% as singletons. The specimen sequenced was peripheral blood. Receptors originate from a woman aged 50 to 65 with COVID-19, enrolled during active disease.

This rearrangement joins TRBV6-1 to TRBJ1-1, with D maybe TRBD1 (6 bases). Per the germline V gene, CDR1 is MNHNS and CDR2 is SASEGT. Trimming stripped 2 bases from V and 8 bases from J, with 18 bases between. This CDR3 region has 15 residues. The chain's CDR3 is CASSEHGPGHSEAFF. The CDR3 region has the DNA TGTGCCAGCAGTGAACACGGACCGGGACACTCCGAAGCTTTCTTT.

The J gene is TRBJ1-2, the V gene TRBV7-2, with no clear D. The CDR3 contains 14 residues. Trimming shortened V by 5 bases and J by 4 bases, and 14 bases separated the two germline ends. Germline-derived CDR1 and CDR2 are SGHTA and FQGNSA. The CDR3 region has the DNA TGTGCCAGCAGCCCAGCAGGTACCGGCTATGGCTACACCTTC. This sequence encodes CASSPAGTGYGYTF.

As to this clone: This CDR3 is also generated by other DNA sequences in the sample. J is TRBJ2-5 and V is TRBV12-3 or TRBV12-4; possible D gene TRBD2, 5 bases. V lost 3 bases and J 3 bases, leaving 8 bases between the germline ends. The CDR3 has 13 residues. CDR3 DNA sequence: TGTGCCAGCAGTTTCACCGGGGAAGAGACCCAGTACTTC. This gives the protein CASSFTGEETQYF.

The chain employs TRBV5-6 and TRBJ2-2; 7 bases fit TRBD1. After removal of 0 bases from V and 1 base from J, the junction contained 0 bases not matched to a gene. The CDR3 sequence is 15 residues long. CDR1 and CDR2 (germline): SGHDT, YYEEEE. Written as DNA, the CDR3 is TGTGCCAGCAGCTTGGGGGACAGGAACACCGGGGAGCTGTTTTTT. This sequence encodes CASSLGDRNTGELFF.

The rearrangement links TRBV27 to TRBJ1-1; D perhaps matches TRBD1 (5 bases). The CDR3 has 14 residues. Trimming shortened V by 2 bases and J by 7 bases, and 14 bases separated the two germline ends. Per germline, CDR1 MNHEY and CDR2 SMNVEV (reference sequence). The CDR3 coding sequence is TGTGCCAGCAGTTTAGAGTTCGGGGGGGTTGAAGCTTTCTTT. Encoded protein: CASSLEFGGVEAFF.

V and J are TRBV23-1 and TRBJ1-1, with 7 bases matching TRBD1. TRBV23-1 is an open reading frame whose function is uncertain. V trimming: 6 bases; J trimming: 1 base; junction bases outside the gene matches: 5. The CDR3 has 14 residues. The CDR3 nucleotides read TGCGCCAGCAGGGTACAGGGGAGGAACACTGAAGCTTTCTTT. Translated: CASRVQGRNTEAFF.

The rearrangement joins TRBV18 to TRBJ1-1; no definite D call. This CDR3 comprises 14 residues. Trimming took 0 bases from V and 10 from J, leaving 15 bases between them. The germline gives CDR1 KGHSH, CDR2 LQKENI. DNA for the CDR3: TGTGCCAGCTCACCACCGGGAGGGCAGGAGGGAGCTTTCTTT. Encoded protein: CASSPPGGQEGAFF.

J is TRBJ1-2 and V is TRBV6-5; TRBD1 agrees at 9 bases. Unmatched junction bases numbered 8, after V lost 0 bases and J lost 6 bases. Germline-derived CDR1 and CDR2 are MNHEY and SVGAGI. The CDR3 extends over 16 amino acids. CDR3 nucleotides: TGTGCCAGCAGTTACTCGAAGGCCGGGACAGGGAATGGCTACACCTTC. Its translation: CASSYSKAGTGNGYTF.

This clone was recorded only once. CDR3 bases: TGCAGCGTTGATGGAGGGGCGAACTATGGCTACACCTTC. It is translated as CSVDGGANYGYTF. V and J are TRBV29-1 and TRBJ1-2, with D perhaps TRBD1 (5 bases). Germline assignment: CDR1 SQVTM and CDR2 ANQGSEA. CDR3 length: 13 residues. V was cut by 3 bases and J by 2 bases, with 10 bases left in between.

This clone was seen a handful of times. This sequence joins TRBV19 and TRBJ2-2; D is undetermined. The CDR3 has 13 amino acids. V gave up 3 bases and J gave up 8 bases, with 10 bases separating them. Per the germline V gene, CDR1 is LNHDA and CDR2 is SQIVND (reference sequence). The CDR3 region is CASSILELGELFF. CDR3 coding DNA: TGTGCCAGTAGTATTTTGGAGCTGGGGGAGCTGTTTTTT.

The chain links TRBV24-1 to TRBJ2-5, with 13 bases fitting TRBD2. CDR3 length equals 15 residues. V gave up 4 bases and J gave up 4 bases; unmatched junction bases: 2. Germline V CDR1 and CDR2: KGHDR, SFDVKD. CDR3 DNA: TGTGCCACCAGTGACCGGACTAGCGGGGGAGAGACCCAGTACTTC. This gives the protein CATSDRTSGGETQYF.

This clone turned up a few times. J is TRBJ2-2 and V is TRBV7-9; 11 bases are a match to TRBD2. The CDR3 runs 17 residues. In germline, CDR1 is SEHNR, CDR2 FQNEAQ (reference sequence). V gave up 3 bases and J gave up 6 bases; unmatched junction bases: 9. CDR3 DNA sequence: TGTGCCAGCAGCTTCTCCCTAGCGGGGGGCCCATCCGGGGAGCTGTTTTTT. This translates into CASSFSLAGGPSGELFF.

This rearrangement joins TRBV15 to TRBJ2-1; 8 bases align to TRBD2. With V trimmed by 3 bases and J by 4 bases, 11 bases remained unmatched. Germline CDR1 and CDR2: LNHNV and YYDKDF (reference sequence). The CDR3 is 17 residues long. CDR3 sequence reads: CATSSTAGGGPYNEQFF. CDR3 DNA sequence: TGTGCCACCAGCAGCACCGCTGGCGGGGGGCCTTACAATGAGCAGTTCTTC.

A note on this clone: The same CDR3 is also encoded by other DNA sequences in this sample. The chain employs TRBV3-1 (or the pseudogene TRBV3-2) and TRBJ1-1, with 7 positions matching TRBD1. The trim removed 3 bases at V and 7 bases at J, leaving 2 bases unmatched. This CDR3 spans 12 amino acids. Germline-derived CDR1 and CDR2 are LGHDT and YNNKEL (reference sequence). The CDR3 reads CASSQQGGEAFF. The CDR3 DNA reads TGTGCCAGCAGCCAGCAGGGGGGTGAAGCTTTCTTT.

This rearrangement joins TRBV3-1 (or the pseudogene TRBV3-2) to TRBJ2-5, with a weak D call TRBD1 (6 bases). The germline CDR1 and CDR2 sequences are LGHDT and YNNKEL (reference sequence). Trimming pared 4 bases from V and 2 bases from J, leaving 14 bases between. This CDR3 is 15 amino acids long. Here the CDR3 DNA reads TGTGCCAGCAGCCCTTACTCGGACAGACAAGAGACCCAGTACTTC. This sequence encodes CASSPYSDRQETQYF.

This clone has more than one count but fewer than ten. The chain employs TRBV5-4 and TRBJ1-5; D perhaps matches TRBD1 (5 bases). The CDR3 is 16 amino acids. Trimming removed 0 bases at V and 4 bases at J, with 14 bases between. Germline V gives CDR1 SGHNT, CDR2 YYREEE (reference sequence). The CDR3 DNA is TGTGCCAGCAGCTTGGGAGGCCCGGGGGGGAATCAGCCCCAGCATTTT. This gives the protein CASSLGGPGGNQPQHF.

This chain connects TRBV15 to TRBJ2-1, with TRBD2 as a possible D gene (5 bases). This CDR3 spans 13 amino acids. V lost 6 bases, J lost 12 bases, and 18 bases lay in between. In germline, CDR1 is LNHNV, CDR2 YYDKDF (reference sequence). CDR3 DNA: TGTGCCACCAGTCTAGAACAGCGGACCCGGCAGTTCTTC. Protein: CATSLEQRTRQFF.

The genes are TRBV3-1 (or the pseudogene TRBV3-2) and TRBJ1-1, with no clear D. Trimming cost V 0 bases and J 3 bases, with 8 bases left between them. The CDR3 contains 14 residues. CDR1 is LGHDT, CDR2 YNNKEL, per germline (reference sequence). CDR3 region: CASSQDFRYTEAFF. CDR3 bases: TGTGCCAGCAGCCAAGATTTCAGGTACACTGAAGCTTTCTTT.

The rearrangement uses TRBV7-7 and TRBJ2-2; D perhaps matches TRBD1 (5 bases). V lost 3 bases, J lost 1 base, and 12 bases lay in between. Germline CDR1 and CDR2: SSHAT and FNYEAQ (reference sequence). This CDR3 comprises 16 residues. The CDR3 here is CASSFRAGQNTGELFF. Written as DNA, the CDR3 is TGTGCCAGCAGCTTCAGGGCCGGGCAGAACACCGGGGAGCTGTTTTTT.

The genes are TRBV6-1 and TRBJ1-4; D gene ambiguous. Germline V gene sequence: CDR1 MNHNS, CDR2 SASEGT. The CDR3 extends over 13 amino acids. Trimming pared 1 base from V and 9 bases from J, leaving 9 bases between. The CDR3 nucleotides read TGTGCCAGCAGTGAAGATCGCGATCAAAAACTGTTTTTT. Translation gives CASSEDRDQKLFF.

The chain uses TRBV9 and TRBJ1-3; D is unresolved. V lost 4 bases, J lost 1 base, and 15 bases lay in between. The CDR3 has 16 amino acids. From germline, CDR1 is SGDLS and CDR2 YYNGEE. CDR3 residues: CASSPQVGGSGNTIYF. In DNA, the CDR3 is TGTGCCAGCAGCCCCCAGGTGGGAGGTTCTGGAAACACCATATATTTT.

This sequence joins TRBV12-3 or TRBV12-4 and TRBJ1-1, with D possibly being TRBD1 (6 bases). Trimming left V 7 bases short and J 1 base short, with 10 bases between. This CDR3 is 13 amino acids long. CDR3 in amino acids: CASTRTANTEAFF. In nucleotides, the CDR3 is TGTGCCAGCACCCGGACAGCGAACACTGAAGCTTTCTTT.

The rearrangement joins TRBV5-1 to TRBJ2-3; weak D call: TRBD1 (6 bases). From germline, CDR1 is SGHRS and CDR2 YFSETQ. The V and J ends lost 4 bases and 1 base respectively, with 13 bases between them. The CDR3 runs to 15 residues. The CDR3 DNA follows: TGCGCCAGCAGCACAACTCACAGGGGCACAGATACGCAGTATTTT. Translation gives CASSTTHRGTDTQYF.

The CDR3 is CASSLGADEAFF. The CDR3 coding sequence is TGCGCCAGCAGCTTGGGGGCAGATGAAGCTTTCTTT. This chain joins TRBV5-1 and TRBJ1-1; D is undetermined. This CDR3 region has 12 residues. Germline CDR1 SGHRS, CDR2 YFSETQ. The V end was cut by 0 bases, the J end by 7 bases, with 7 bases between.